This T cell receptor (beta chain) derives from a study of response to subunit inactivated influenza vaccine. Via MiXCR, TCRdb re-called the RT-PCR reads, giving one row per CDR3 protein. Seen here are roughly 790,000 distinct CDR3 sequences, about 20% observed once, and the top ten hold roughly a tenth. The CDR3 is made up of 13 amino acids. The V end lost 4 bases, the J end lost 6 bases, and 12 bases lay between the germline ends. The germline V gene has CDR1 SGHAT and CDR2 FQDESV (reference sequence). Overall study findings and caveats: The authors proposed limited new T cell recruitment per seasonal influenza vaccination.

To note about this clonotype: Its specificity is not known.

The specimen was PBMCs from blood, collected approximately 5 days after vaccination. V is TRBV11-1 and J is TRBJ2-5; D remains unclear. This clonotype originated in a man in his fifties or sixties who received an inactivated influenza vaccine. CDR3 nucleotide sequence: TGTGCCAGCAGCTCTGATCTTAGGAAGACCCAGTACTTC. It codes for CASSSDLRKTQYF. Full variable domain (rest looked up from reference TRBV11-1 and TRBJ2-5): EAEVAQSPRYKITEKSQAVAFWCDPISGHATLYWYRQILGQGPELLVQFQDESVVDDSQLPKDRFSAERLKGVDSTLKIQPAELGDSAMYLCASSSDLRKTQYFGPGTRLLVL.